These 11 T cell receptor beta chains were sequenced from one sample in a study of T-cell reconstitution after alpha-beta-depleted transplantation in children. Using unique molecular identifiers, the investigators prepared the TCRbeta library. TCRdb independently ran MiXCR on the PCR reads; one entry per CDR3 protein. The data show 440,000 or so distinct CDR3 sequences, over 40% seen once. The input for sequencing was PBMCs, taken before TCRalphabeta/CD19-depleted stem cell transplant. The receptors were sampled from a girl aged 2-10 years with aplastic anemia, due to receive a stem cell transplant.

The rearrangement links TRBV12-3 or TRBV12-4 to TRBJ1-1, with TRBD1 matching 9 bases. Losses at the gene ends were 5 bases for V and 7 bases for J; bases not matched to a gene: 14. The CDR3 sequence is 16 residues long. Written as DNA, the CDR3 is TGTGCCAGCAGTGAGCAAAAAGTACAGGGGGCTGGTGAAGCTTTCTTT. Residues: CASSEQKVQGAGEAFF.

The V call is TRBV7-2, the J call TRBJ2-2, with 10 bases fitting TRBD2. CDR3 size: 16 residues. Germline V gene sequence: CDR1 SGHTA, CDR2 FQGNSA. J gave up 2 bases and V 3 bases, and 3 bases lay outside the gene matches. CDR3 DNA sequence: TGTGCCAGCAGCTTCGCTAGCGGGGGTAACACCGGGGAGCTGTTTTTT. Translated, it gives CASSFASGGNTGELFF.

The chain joins TRBV19 to TRBJ1-5; 7 positions agree with TRBD1. Per the germline V gene, CDR1 is LNHDA and CDR2 is SQIVND (reference sequence). This CDR3 is 16 amino acids long. J lost 5 bases, V lost 5 bases, and 12 bases had no gene match. The CDR3 reads CASSPGRGSLYQPQHF. The DNA of the CDR3 is TGTGCCAGTAGTCCCGGCAGGGGGAGTCTGTATCAGCCCCAGCATTTT.

The chain combines TRBV5-5 with TRBJ2-1; D may be TRBD2 (6 bases). The CDR3 runs 14 residues. Per germline, CDR1 SGHKS and CDR2 YYEKEE (reference sequence). The V gene lost 4 bases and the J gene lost 4 bases, with 12 bases spanning the gap. Here the CDR3 DNA reads TGTGCCAGCAGCCTAATGAGCGGGTACAATGAGCAGTTCTTC. Translation: CASSLMSGYNEQFF.

Only a few counts were recorded for this clonotype. The CDR3 sequence: CASSLEVSRDEQYF. CDR3 DNA sequence: TGTGCCAGCAGCTTAGAGGTTTCTAGAGACGAGCAGTACTTC. The chain employs TRBV7-8 and TRBJ2-7; D remains unclear. Deletions cut 1 base from V and 5 bases from J, with 12 bases between. The germline V gene has CDR1 SGHVS and CDR2 FQNEAQ. The CDR3 extends over 14 amino acids. The variable domain in full, with the rest retrieved from reference TRBV7-8 and TRBJ2-7, is GAGVSQSPRYKVAKRGQDVALRCDPISGHVSLFWYQQALGQGPEFLTYFQNEAQLDKSGLPSDRFFAERPEGSVSTLKIQRTQQEDSAVYLCASSLEVSRDEQYFGPGTRLTVT.

In this sample, this clonotype turned up many times. The chain has TRBV6-1 and TRBJ1-3; D is undetermined. This CDR3 has 13 residues. Trimming cost V 2 bases and J 4 bases, with 6 bases left between them. Germline V gene lookup returns CDR1 MNHNS and CDR2 SASEGT. This CDR3 is CASSELEGNTIYF. The CDR3 region has the DNA TGTGCCAGCAGTGAATTGGAGGGAAACACCATATATTTT.

The CDR3 here is CASSFRSGGAGDTQYF. The DNA for the CDR3 is TGTGCCAGCAGCTTTCGAAGCGGGGGGGCTGGAGATACGCAGTATTTT. The chain couples TRBV7-2 to TRBJ2-3; 10 bases agree with TRBD2. Unmatched junction bases numbered 8, after V lost 3 bases and J lost 5 bases. Germline loops: CDR1 SGHTA, CDR2 FQGNSA. The CDR3 contains 16 residues.

The CDR3 spells CASSPRGAPYNEQFF. In DNA form, the CDR3 reads TGTGCCAGCAGCCCCCGGGGGGCCCCCTACAATGAGCAGTTCTTC. The V call is TRBV3-1, the J call TRBJ2-1; D is perhaps TRBD2 (7 bases). The CDR3 covers 15 residues. The V gene's germline CDR1 is LGHDT and CDR2 YNNKEL (reference sequence). V was shortened by 4 bases and J by 2 bases, with 12 bases between the two germline ends.

In this sample, this clonotype turned up many times. The V gene is TRBV6-2 or TRBV6-3, the J gene TRBJ1-1; no clear D gene. Per germline, CDR1 MNHEY and CDR2 SVGEGT. The V and J ends lost 2 bases and 0 bases respectively, with 7 bases between them. This CDR3 region has 14 residues. CDR3 region: CASSYLGLNTEAFF. The CDR3 DNA is TGTGCCAGCAGTTACCTTGGACTGAACACTGAAGCTTTCTTT.

The rearrangement uses TRBV7-8 and TRBJ2-3; 7 nucleotides agree with TRBD2. Germline trimming cut 5 bases from V and 1 base from J; bases unmatched to any gene: 6. Germline V gives CDR1 SGHVS, CDR2 FQNEAQ. The CDR3 loop spans 15 amino acids. In DNA form, the CDR3 reads TGTGCCAGCAGCGGGAGGGTGGTTGGCACAGATACGCAGTATTTT. It specifies CASSGRVVGTDTQYF.

This clonotype appeared a few times. V is TRBV30 and J is TRBJ2-1; possibly TRBD1 for D (5 bases). Germline-derived CDR1 and CDR2 are GTSNPN and SVGIG (reference sequence). This CDR3 region has 18 residues. V lost 0 bases to trimming and J lost 0 bases, with 18 bases between them. For the CDR3, the DNA is TGTGCCTGGAGTGTACCTTGGCAGGGTTTGAGCTCCTACAATGAGCAGTTCTTC. Encoded protein: CAWSVPWQGLSSYNEQFF.